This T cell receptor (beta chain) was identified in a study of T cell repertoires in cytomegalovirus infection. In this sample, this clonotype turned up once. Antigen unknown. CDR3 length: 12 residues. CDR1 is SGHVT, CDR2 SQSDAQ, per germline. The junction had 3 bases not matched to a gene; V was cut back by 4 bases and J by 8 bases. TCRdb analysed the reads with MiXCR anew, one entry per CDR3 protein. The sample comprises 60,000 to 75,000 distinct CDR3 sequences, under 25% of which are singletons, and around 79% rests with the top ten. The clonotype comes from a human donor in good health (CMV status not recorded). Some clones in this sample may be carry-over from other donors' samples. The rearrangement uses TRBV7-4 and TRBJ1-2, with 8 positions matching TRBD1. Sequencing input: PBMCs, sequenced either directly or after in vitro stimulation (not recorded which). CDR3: CASSSTGDGYTF. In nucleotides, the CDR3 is TGTGCCAGCAGCTCGACAGGGGACGGCTACACCTTC.